One and the same sample provided the 17 T cell receptor beta chains below, sequenced in a study of CD8 T cells in Susac syndrome. The RNA, about 0.45 to 1 ug, was put through reverse transcription using random hexamers. One entry per CDR3 protein, called by TCRdb with MiXCR from the immunoSEQ multiplex PCR reads. The repertoire holds under 200,000 distinct CDR3 sequences, over 75% seen once, with around 0.085% in the top ten. The specimen was CD4+ T cells from PBMCs. All receptors derive from a human donor with Susac syndrome.

The sample holds one count of this clonotype. V is TRBV10-3 and J is TRBJ1-1; D gene ambiguous. The V gene's germline CDR1 is ENHRY and CDR2 SYGVKD. V lost 2 bases to trimming and J lost 11 bases, with 18 bases between them. This CDR3 contains 14 residues. The CDR3 bases are TGTGCCATCAGTGAGGGTGATTTCGCGAGATCCGCTTTCTTT. As protein: CAISEGDFARSAFF.

The chain couples TRBV12-3 or TRBV12-4 to TRBJ2-1; TRBD2 matches 7 bases. The CDR3 loop spans 15 amino acids. Trimming removed 6 bases from V and 9 bases from J; junction bases left unmatched: 14. In DNA form, the CDR3 reads TGTGCCAGCAGCATTGGACTAGTTTCGTCTGCTGAGCAGTTCTTC. This gives the protein CASSIGLVSSAEQFF.

CDR3 sequence reads: CASSYSYFRNTEAFF. CDR3 in DNA: TGTGCCAGCAGTTACTCCTACTTTCGGAACACTGAAGCTTTCTTT. The rearrangement links TRBV6-5 to TRBJ1-1, with D unresolved. The CDR3 is 15 residues long. CDR1 MNHEY and CDR2 SVGAGI come from the germline V gene. V lost 0 bases to trimming and J lost 1 base, with 9 bases between them.

The V and J genes are TRBV5-1 and TRBJ2-5, with 7 positions matching TRBD2. Germline V gene data show CDR1 as SGHRS and CDR2 as YFSETQ. This CDR3 comprises 15 residues. V lost 2 bases, J lost 2 bases, and 6 bases stayed unmatched. The CDR3 protein is CASSFGGGAQETQYF. In DNA form, the CDR3 reads TGCGCCAGCAGCTTCGGGGGAGGGGCTCAAGAGACCCAGTACTTC.

The chain has TRBV18 and TRBJ2-1; TRBD2 aligns across 10 bases. Losses at the gene ends were 3 bases for V and 0 bases for J; bases not matched to a gene: 11. From germline, CDR1 is KGHSH and CDR2 LQKENI. There are 19 residues in the CDR3. CDR3 coding DNA: TGTGCCAGCTCACCGTGGACTAGCGGCCTCAAAAGCTCCTACAATGAGCAGTTCTTC. Translation: CASSPWTSGLKSSYNEQFF.

The J gene is TRBJ1-1, the V gene TRBV3-1, with 9 bases matching TRBD1. The CDR3 totals 14 residues. CDR1 LGHDT and CDR2 YNNKEL come from the germline V gene (reference sequence). J was trimmed by 9 bases and V by 4 bases; bases with no gene match: 9. CDR3 coding DNA: TGTGCCAGCAGCCCCGCGGGACAGGGCCCACAAGCTTTCTTT. This codes for CASSPAGQGPQAFF.

The chain couples TRBV23-1 to TRBJ2-7; no reliable D call. TRBV23-1 falls under the ORF class, with uncertain function. V lost 1 base and J lost 2, with 15 bases in between. The CDR3 runs to 16 residues. CDR3 residues: CASSQFVLVPTYEQYF. As DNA, the CDR3 is TGCGCCAGCAGTCAATTCGTGTTAGTTCCGACCTACGAGCAGTACTTC.

V is TRBV5-1 and J is TRBJ2-3; D unclear. This CDR3 has 17 amino acids. Germline CDR1 and CDR2: SGHRS and YFSETQ. Trimming left V 4 bases short and J 0 bases short, with 18 bases between. The CDR3 sequence: CASSNGYIGSSTDTQYF. The DNA for the CDR3 is TGCGCCAGCAGCAACGGATACATCGGTTCTAGCACAGATACGCAGTATTTT.

This rearrangement joins TRBV12-3 or TRBV12-4 to TRBJ2-1; tentatively, D is TRBD2 (6 bases). V lost 1 base to trimming and J lost 6 bases, with 16 bases between them. The CDR3 covers 16 residues. The CDR3 DNA reads TGTGCCAGCAGTTTAGATAACTTACTGGGAGGCAATGAGCAGTTCTTC. It specifies CASSLDNLLGGNEQFF.

The CDR3: CASSAGTGNTEAFF. The CDR3 region has the DNA TGTGCCAGCAGCGCGGGGACAGGAAACACTGAAGCTTTCTTT. V usage is TRBV6-2 or TRBV6-3 and J usage is TRBJ1-1; 8 nucleotides line up with TRBD1. After removal of 6 bases from V and 2 bases from J, the junction contained 5 bases not matched to a gene. The CDR3 extends over 14 amino acids. Germline values: CDR1 MNHEY, CDR2 SVGEGT.

The count of this clonotype is one. The CDR3 spells CASSRGSRDTEAFF. For the CDR3, the DNA is TGTGCCAGCAGTAGAGGCTCCAGGGACACTGAAGCTTTCTTT. This rearrangement joins TRBV28 to TRBJ1-1, with D possibly TRBD1 on 5 matching bases. Trimming removed 5 bases from V and 3 bases from J, with 13 bases in between. This CDR3 is 14 amino acids long. Germline loops: CDR1 MDHEN, CDR2 SYDVKM.

This clonotype is a singleton in its sample. The genes are TRBV3-1 and TRBJ2-5, with 7 bases fitting TRBD1. Germline assignment: CDR1 LGHDT and CDR2 YNNKEL (reference sequence). This CDR3 has 14 residues. The V segment lost 4 bases and the J segment 2 bases; nucleotides outside the gene matches: 4. Here the CDR3 DNA reads TGTGCCAGCAGCCGCTACAGGGGTCAAGAGACCCAGTACTTC. Protein: CASSRYRGQETQYF.

The chain is built from TRBV4-1 and TRBJ1-4; D is unresolved. CDR1 is MGHRA, CDR2 YSYEKL, per germline. Trimming left V 3 bases short and J 6 bases short, with 11 bases between. CDR3 length: 14 residues. The CDR3 DNA is TGCGCCAGCAGCCATCCGGGAATAGATGAAAAACTGTTTTTT. This translates into CASSHPGIDEKLFF.

The chain recombines TRBV6-5 with TRBJ2-1; TRBD1 matches 9 bases. With 2 bases clipped from V and 4 bases from J, the junction kept 12 bases outside the gene matches. The CDR3 length is 18 residues. Per the germline V gene, CDR1 is MNHEY and CDR2 is SVGAGI. CDR3 loop: CASSYGGTGISGYNEQFF. The CDR3 region has the DNA TGTGCCAGCAGTTACGGAGGGACAGGGATTTCAGGATACAATGAGCAGTTCTTC.

J is TRBJ2-3 and V is TRBV27, with a tentative D call TRBD1 (5 bases). The CDR3 spans 18 residues. V lost 1 base and J 2 bases, leaving 19 bases between the germline ends. Germline V gene data show CDR1 as MNHEY and CDR2 as SMNVEV (reference sequence). CDR3 in amino acids: CASSLFRLGGAATDTQYF. CDR3 coding DNA: TGTGCCAGCAGTTTATTTCGTCTTGGTGGGGCAGCCACAGATACGCAGTATTTT.

About this clonotype itself: Germline and junction disagree at one end, which may indicate a read error. This chain uses TRBV7-7 with TRBJ2-3, with 7 bases lining up with TRBD1. In germline, CDR1 is SSHAT, CDR2 FNYEAQ (reference sequence). This CDR3 has 15 amino acids. CDR3 in amino acids: CASSQTGSSTDTQYF. The CDR3 region has the DNA TGTGCTAGCAGCCAGACAGGGTCTAGCACAGATACGCAGTATTTT.

J is TRBJ2-3 and V is TRBV20-1; D remains ambiguous. The CDR3 spans 12 residues. Trimming took off 6 bases at V and 5 bases at J, with 12 bases between the two ends. Germline loops: CDR1 DFQATT, CDR2 SNEGSKA (reference sequence). CDR3 loop: CSAQNIGDTQYF. CDR3 bases: TGCAGTGCCCAGAATATTGGAGATACGCAGTATTTT.